Shown below are 5 T cell receptor beta chains from a single sample sequenced in a study of PD-1 blockade in classical Hodgkin lymphoma. All patients experienced relapse after autologous stem cell transplantation, and brentuximab vedotin exposure was variable. Sequencing used immunoSEQ multiplex PCR; TCRdb keeps in-frame clones, though not all of them. The sample carries about 97,000 clones, roughly 88% recorded once. Here the sequenced sample was peripheral blood mononuclear cells (PBMCs), taken at baseline. Source of these receptors: a human donor with classical Hodgkin lymphoma.

This clone has more than one count but fewer than ten. The rearrangement joins TRBV5-1 to TRBJ1-5, with 9 bases identical to TRBD1. This CDR3 contains 16 residues. Trimming cost V 0 bases and J 5 bases; bases outside gene matches: 6. CDR1 and CDR2 from the germline V gene are SGHRS and YFSETQ. The CDR3 is CASSLGGTGLDQPQHF. CDR3 in DNA: TGCGCCAGCAGCTTGGGAGGGACAGGGTTGGATCAGCCCCAGCATTTT. Looking up the rest from reference TRBV5-1 and TRBJ1-5 gives the full variable domain: KAGVTQTPRYLIKTRGQQVTLSCSPISGHRSVSWYQQTPGQGLQFLFEYFSETQRNKGNFPGRFSGRQFSNSRSEMNVSTLELGDSALYLCASSLGGTGLDQPQHFGDGTRLSIL.

The chain is built from TRBV7-7 and TRBJ1-1; the D is unclear. Trimming cost V 2 bases and J 0 bases, with 4 bases left between them. Germline V gene data show CDR1 as SSHAT and CDR2 as FNYEAQ (reference sequence). The CDR3 is made up of 13 amino acids. CDR3 nucleotides: TGTGCCAGCAGCTTAAGCATGAACACTGAAGCTTTCTTT. Translation gives CASSLSMNTEAFF.

This clone was detected only a few times. The V and J genes are TRBV11-2 and TRBJ1-2; 9 bases fit TRBD1. This CDR3 region has 17 residues. Germline loops: CDR1 SGHAT, CDR2 FQNNGV. Trimming cost V 6 bases and J 4 bases; bases outside gene matches: 15. The CDR3 DNA follows: TGTGCCAGCAGTTTTGGGGGCGACAGGGGGTTGATCTATGGCTACACCTTC. This gives the protein CASSFGGDRGLIYGYTF.

V and J are TRBV7-6 and TRBJ2-5; D might be TRBD2 (5 bases). Between the trimmed V and J ends, which lost 1 base and 1 base, there was a span of 13 bases. The CDR3 loop spans 16 amino acids. Germline V gives CDR1 SGHVS, CDR2 FNYEAQ. The CDR3 sequence is CASSLGAGLAQETQYF. CDR3 DNA: TGTGCCAGCAGCTTAGGGGCGGGTCTAGCCCAAGAGACCCAGTACTTC. Variable domain in full (rest from reference TRBV7-6 and TRBJ2-5): GAGVSQSPRYKVTKRGQDVALRCDPISGHVSLYWYRQALGQGPEFLTYFNYEAQQDKSGLPNDRFSAERPEGSISTLTIQRTEQRDSAMYRCASSLGAGLAQETQYFGPGTRLLVL.

This clone was observed once. The V and J genes are TRBV5-4 and TRBJ2-1; no definite D call. V was cut by 0 bases and J by 6 bases, with 10 bases left in between. Germline CDR1 and CDR2: SGHNT and YYREEE (reference sequence). The CDR3 length is 14 residues. The CDR3 loop reads CASSLGASPNEQFF. CDR3 nucleotide sequence: TGTGCCAGCAGCTTGGGGGCTAGTCCCAATGAGCAGTTCTTC.